The next 10 T cell receptor beta chains were all read from a single sample in a study of identical twins. TCRdb fed the 5' RACE reads into MiXCR, producing one record per CDR3 protein. Of 450,000 to 600,000 distinct CDR3 sequences listed, 20% to 25% are singletons. These data were likewise used in another study, on yellow fever vaccine responses in identical twins.

What was sequenced was CD4+ T cells sorted from blood. The receptors originated from a woman between 18 and 29 years old in good health.

V gene TRBV10-3 combines with J gene TRBJ2-1, with D perhaps TRBD1 (6 bases). Germline assignment: CDR1 ENHRY and CDR2 SYGVKD. This CDR3 is built from 17 residues. V was trimmed by 3 bases and J by 0 bases, leaving 15 bases between them. As DNA, the CDR3 is TGTGCCATCAGTGAAGGACAGTTACTAAGCTCCTACAATGAGCAGTTCTTC. Protein sequence: CAISEGQLLSSYNEQFF.

This chain connects TRBV7-9 to TRBJ2-7, with a possible D match to TRBD2 (6 bases). From germline, CDR1 is SEHNR and CDR2 FQNEAQ (reference sequence). Trimming left V 6 bases short and J 4 bases short, with 13 bases between. The CDR3 is 13 amino acids. CDR3 in DNA: TGTGCCAGCAGGTCGGGGGACGGTTACGAGCAGTACTTC. Its protein product is CASRSGDGYEQYF.

The genes are TRBV4-1 and TRBJ2-3, with D possibly being TRBD1 (6 bases). Germline V gene sequence: CDR1 MGHRA, CDR2 YSYEKL. The germline V and J ends were trimmed by 3 bases and 7 bases, with 11 bases remaining between them. The CDR3 contains 13 residues. The CDR3 sequence: CASSHQGLNTQYF. The CDR3 DNA sequence: TGCGCCAGCAGCCATCAGGGGCTGAATACGCAGTATTTT.

This rearrangement joins TRBV20-1 to TRBJ1-5, with TRBD1 as a possible D gene (6 bases). This CDR3 is built from 14 residues. V was clipped by 5 bases and J by 6 bases, with 17 bases between them. CDR1 is DFQATT and CDR2 is SNEGSKA in the germline V gene (reference sequence). The CDR3 protein is CSARTVRGGQPQHF. The CDR3 coding sequence is TGCAGTGCTCGGACAGTTAGAGGAGGTCAGCCCCAGCATTTT.

The chain uses TRBV27 and TRBJ2-1, with 8 bases matching TRBD2. Trimming cost V 10 bases and J 15 bases; bases outside gene matches: 11. Looked up from germline, CDR1 is MNHEY and CDR2 is SMNVEV (reference sequence). The CDR3 spans 11 residues. As DNA, the CDR3 is TGTGCCACCTCTACGCTGCGGGAGGTGTTCTTC. Translated: CATSTLREVFF.

This clonotype was observed a handful of times. DNA for the CDR3: TGTGCCAGCAGGACAGGGGCCTCCTACAATGAGCAGTTCTTC. This translates into CASRTGASYNEQFF. This sequence joins TRBV12-3 or TRBV12-4 and TRBJ2-1; 8 positions match TRBD1. The CDR3 covers 14 residues. Trimming at V came to 6 bases and at J to 0 bases, leaving 1 base not matched to a gene.

This clonotype has just a few counts. The rearrangement joins TRBV29-1 to TRBJ2-1, with 10 bases aligning to TRBD2. V shed 1 base, J shed 1 base, and the junction held 4 bases outside the gene matches. Germline V CDR1 and CDR2: SQVTM, ANQGSEA. The CDR3 loop spans 16 amino acids. The CDR3 DNA is TGCAGCGTTGAAGGGGAGCGGGGGGGTTCCTACAATGAGCAGTTCTTC. Translation: CSVEGERGGSYNEQFF.

This chain uses TRBV29-1 with TRBJ2-1; no reliable D call. The V end lost 2 bases, the J end lost 2 bases, and 4 bases lay between the germline ends. Germline lookup yields CDR1 SQVTM and CDR2 ANQGSEA. The CDR3 consists of 12 residues. The DNA of the CDR3 is TGCAGCGTTGAAAGGACCTACAATGAGCAGTTCTTC. Amino acid sequence: CSVERTYNEQFF.

V and J are TRBV5-1 and TRBJ2-5; 7 nucleotides line up with TRBD1. The germline gives CDR1 SGHRS, CDR2 YFSETQ. Trimming cost V 1 base and J 0 bases; bases outside gene matches: 3. The CDR3 contains 15 residues. The CDR3 sequence: CASSLNRGNQETQYF. CDR3 nucleotides: TGCGCCAGCAGCTTGAACAGGGGTAACCAAGAGACCCAGTACTTC.

This clonotype was observed a handful of times. CDR3 sequence: CATSKPGAAGETQYF. CDR3 nucleotide sequence: TGTGCCACCAGCAAGCCGGGGGCTGCAGGAGAGACCCAGTACTTC. This chain uses TRBV15 with TRBJ2-5; perhaps D is TRBD1 or TRBD2 (6 bases each). Germline loops: CDR1 LNHNV, CDR2 YYDKDF (reference sequence). The germline V and J ends were trimmed by 4 bases and 4 bases, with 16 bases remaining between them. This CDR3 comprises 15 residues.